This TCR beta chain was identified during a study of blood T cell repertoires in COVID-19. Profiling relied on immunoSEQ multiplex PCR, and the TCRdb table lists in-frame clones only, not all of them. The sample lists about 95,000 clones; around nine tenths were seen once. This clone was seen only once. The germline CDR1 and CDR2 sequences are MDHEN and SYDVKM. V was cut by 4 bases and J by 5 bases, with 18 bases left in between. This CDR3 comprises 15 residues. The J gene is TRBJ2-7, the V gene TRBV28; TRBD2 might be the D (6 bases). This clonotype originated in a woman in her 70s with acute or convalescent COVID-19. Sequenced: peripheral blood. CDR3 sequence reads: CASSSRTGGIHEQYF. DNA for the CDR3: TGTGCCAGCAGTTCGCGGACCGGGGGAATACACGAGCAGTACTTC.